This is a list of T cell receptor beta chains from one sample in a study of blood T cells in healthy people across ages. From the 5' RACE reads, TCRdb called clonotypes with MiXCR, one entry per CDR3 protein. Among about 1.5 million distinct CDR3 sequences listed, approximately 43% were seen once. Material: blood. The origin of the receptors is a woman between 18 and 29 years old in good health. The CDR3 runs from the conserved cysteine through the conserved F or W. D genes are given only for firm matches. Clone size is stated in some rows and not others, as once, few, many or a class when expanded.

>many|TRBD1|TRBV24-1|TRBJ1-2
TGTGCCACCAGTGATCTGGACAGGACCTACTATGGCTACACCTTC
CATSDLDRTYYGYTF
>few|NA|TRBV12-3/TRBV12-4|TRBJ2-7
TGTGCCAGCAGTTACGGACCTAGGTCCTACGAGCAGTACTTC
CASSYGPRSYEQYF
>NA|TRBD1|TRBV9|TRBJ2-7
TGTGCCAGCAGCCGTACGACAGGGATCTACGAGCAGTACTTC
CASSRTTGIYEQYF
>NA|NA|TRBV20-1|TRBJ2-7
TGCAGTGCACCCTCCGGGACTGCCTCCTACGAGCAGTACTTC
CSAPSGTASYEQYF
>few|NA|TRBV2|TRBJ1-4
TGTGCCACCTGCGGGACACTAAATGAAAAACTGTTTTTT
CATCGTLNEKLFF
>once|TRBD2|TRBV20-1|TRBJ2-7
TGCAGTGCTCGCGGGACTAGCGGGGGGGCATGGAGCGAGCAGTACTTC
CSARGTSGGAWSEQYF
>few|NA|TRBV2|TRBJ2-1
TGTGCCAGCAGAGAAGGCGGGCCTAGCGTCAATGAGCAGTTCTTC
CASREGGPSVNEQFF
>NA|NA|TRBV4-1|TRBJ1-1
TGCGCCAGCAGCCAAGAGCAGGGATCCACTGAAGCTTTCTTT
CASSQEQGSTEAFF
>NA|NA|TRBV3-1|TRBJ2-1
TGTGCCAGCAGCCCCCACCTAGAGCGAGCGGCTCTCCGAATGAAGCAGTTCTTC
CASSPHLERAALRMKQFF
>NA|NA|TRBV6-1|TRBJ1-5
TGTGCCAGCAGTCGACTGGATAGCAATCAGCCCCAGCATTTT
CASSRLDSNQPQHF
>NA|TRBD1|TRBV5-1|TRBJ2-5
TGCGCCAGCAGCTTTGGACAGGGTTTGCTCCAGACCCAGTACTTC
CASSFGQGLLQTQYF
>few|TRBD1|TRBV7-9|TRBJ1-1
TGTGCCAGCAGCTCGTTTAGGGGGCGCGGGAACACTGAAGCTTTCTTT
CASSSFRGRGNTEAFF
>NA|TRBD2|TRBV6-2/TRBV6-3|TRBJ2-7
TGTGCCAGCAGTTACGGAGCGGGGTCAAGCGAGCAGTACTTC
CASSYGAGSSEQYF
>NA|TRBD1|TRBV5-1|TRBJ2-5
TGCGCCAGCAGCTGGGCCTCGGGACAGGGTGAAGAGACCCAGTACTTC
CASSWASGQGEETQYF
>NA|NA|TRBV18|TRBJ2-1
TGTGCCAGCTCACCCACCGAAGGGGCGGTAGATCGATACGAGCAGTTCTTC
CASSPTEGAVDRYEQFF
>few|NA|TRBV19|TRBJ1-1
TGTGCCAGCAGCTCGGGCGACACTGAAGCTTTCTTT
CASSSGDTEAFF
>NA|TRBD2|TRBV28|TRBJ2-5
TGTGCCAGCAGTGCGACTAGCGGGAGTGAGACCCAGTACTTC
CASSATSGSETQYF
>many|TRBD1|TRBV11-1|TRBJ1-1
TGTGCCAGCAGCTTAGACCCGGGACAGGGTAACACTGAAGCTTTCTTT
CASSLDPGQGNTEAFF
>NA|NA|TRBV29-1|TRBJ2-5
TGCAGCGTTGACAGGAGAAATGAGCAGTACTTC
CSVDRRNEQYF
>NA|NA|TRBV28|TRBJ1-2
TGTGCCAGCACCGGCCCGGGCAGGGGCTATGGCTACACCTTC
CASTGPGRGYGYTF
>NA|TRBD1|TRBV4-2|TRBJ2-3
TGTGCCAGCAGCCAAGGTGGACAGGGGAGCACAGATACGCAGTATTTT
CASSQGGQGSTDTQYF
>NA|NA|TRBV3-1|TRBJ1-1
TGTGCCAGCAGCCAAGCGAATCTTTACACTGAAGCTTTCTTT
CASSQANLYTEAFF
>NA|NA|TRBV20-1|TRBJ1-6
TGCAGTGCCTCTCCGGATGGAGGTTCACCCCTCCACTTT
CSASPDGGSPLHF
>NA|NA|TRBV20-1|TRBJ2-7
TGCGGTGCTGTGGCGAGGTTCGAGGCAGGCTACGAGCAGTACTTC
CGAVARFEAGYEQYF
>NA|NA|TRBV6-6|TRBJ2-1
TGTGCCAGCAGCGACGAACAGGGAGGGATGAATGAGCAGTTCTTC
CASSDEQGGMNEQFF
>few|NA|TRBV10-3|TRBJ2-7
TGTGCCATCAGTGAGTCAGGTCTAGCGCTAACCTACGAGCAGTACTTC
CAISESGLALTYEQYF
>many|TRBD2|TRBV6-2/TRBV6-3|TRBJ2-1
TGCGCCAGCAGGGGACTAGCGGGAGACAATGAGCAGTTCTTC
CASRGLAGDNEQFF
>few|NA|TRBV7-9|TRBJ2-7
TGTGCCAGCAGCTTGCAGGTATCCTACAATGAGCAGTACTTC
CASSLQVSYNEQYF
>few|TRBD2|TRBV14|TRBJ2-7
TGTGCCAGCAGCCATTTCGGACTAGCGGGAGGATTCTACGAGCAGTACTTC
CASSHFGLAGGFYEQYF
>NA|NA|TRBV4-2|TRBJ1-4
TGTGCCAGCAGCCAAGATGCCATACGAGGGGCGGTGGAAAAACTGTTTTTT
CASSQDAIRGAVEKLFF
>NA|NA|TRBV7-9|TRBJ2-7
TGTGCCTGCAGCTTAGACTCCTACGAGCAGTACTTC
CACSLDSYEQYF
>NA|NA|TRBV24-1|TRBJ2-5
TGTGCCACCAGTGATAGGTTCGGAGGGTTAGAAGAGACCCAGTACTTC
CATSDRFGGLEETQYF
>few|TRBD1|TRBV6-5|TRBJ2-5
TGTGCCAGCAGTTACACCCGGACAGGGATAGAGACCCAGTACTTC
CASSYTRTGIETQYF
>NA|TRBD1|TRBV7-9|TRBJ1-5
TGTGCCAGCAGCGTCGGGACAGCGGGCAATCAGCCCCAGCATTTT
CASSVGTAGNQPQHF
>few|TRBD2|TRBV20-1|TRBJ2-1
TGCAGTGCTAGAGCGGCAGCGGGAGGCCTTTACAATGAGCAGTTCTTC
CSARAAAGGLYNEQFF
>NA|TRBD1|TRBV29-1|TRBJ2-7
TGCAGCGCGACTCACTATGCCCGACAGGGGGCTATCAACGAGCAGTACTTC
CSATHYARQGAINEQYF
>NA|NA|TRBV4-3|TRBJ2-5
TGCGCCAGCAGCCAAGAATTCCGCCAAGGGACCCAGTACTTC
CASSQEFRQGTQYF
>few|NA|TRBV20-1|TRBJ2-1
TGCAGTGCTAGTGAGACACCATCCTACAATGAGCAGTTCTTC
CSASETPSYNEQFF
>few|TRBD1|TRBV20-1|TRBJ1-2
TGCAGTGCTAGAGACCCCGACAGGGAAGGCTACACCTTC
CSARDPDREGYTF
>NA|NA|TRBV5-5|TRBJ1-2
TGTGCCAGCAGCAACGCGCCTGGGCTTAACTATGGCTACACCTTC
CASSNAPGLNYGYTF
>few|NA|TRBV20-1|TRBJ2-7
TGCAGTGCTAGAGACGGTTCGGTCTACGAGCAGTACTTC
CSARDGSVYEQYF
>NA|NA|TRBV7-9|TRBJ2-5
TGTGCCAGCCGATCGTTGGAGACCCAGTACTTC
CASRSLETQYF
>NA|NA|TRBV6-6|TRBJ2-4
TGTGCCAGCAGTTCGCAGGGACTGGTTTCCTTGGAGCAGTACTTC
CASSSQGLVSLEQYF
>NA|NA|TRBV21-1|TRBJ1-4
TGTGCCATCCCGACAGGACGTGGTGAAAAACTGTTTTTT
CAIPTGRGEKLFF
>few|NA|TRBV5-6|TRBJ1-1
TGTGCCAGCAGCCTTCCCGCCTTTAACACTGAAGCTTTCTTT
CASSLPAFNTEAFF
>NA|TRBD2|TRBV13|TRBJ2-5
TGTGCCAGCAGCTCGGGACTACCAAAAGAGACCCAGTACTTC
CASSSGLPKETQYF
>NA|NA|TRBV4-3|TRBJ2-3
TGCGCCAGCAGCCAAGGGTTAGGGGCCCAATACCGTACAGATACGCAGTATTTT
CASSQGLGAQYRTDTQYF
>NA|NA|TRBV19|TRBJ2-1
TGTGCCAGTAGAACATACGAGCAGTTCTTC
CASRTYEQFF
>NA|NA|TRBV6-5|TRBJ1-6
TGTGCCAGCAGTTACTCATCCGCGTTAGGGGTCCTCCACTTT
CASSYSSALGVLHF
>NA|TRBD1|TRBV6-6|TRBJ2-7
TGTGCCAGCAGCTCGGGACAGGGAGTGCCGTACTTC
CASSSGQGVPYF
>few|NA|TRBV6-6|TRBJ2-1
TGTGCCAGCATAGAGAGTCCATTACGGAATGAGCAGTTCTTC
CASIESPLRNEQFF
>NA|NA|TRBV7-2|TRBJ2-5
TGTGCCAGCAGCTCTGGACTATTTCGGGAGACCCAGTACTTC
CASSSGLFRETQYF
>NA|NA|TRBV3-1|TRBJ1-5
TGTGCCAGCAGCCAAGACCCACAGGGATCCCAGCCCCAGCATTTT
CASSQDPQGSQPQHF
>NA|TRBD1|TRBV7-3|TRBJ2-1
TGTGCCAGCAGCTTAAGCCGGGACAGGGGACCTAATGAGCAGTTCTTC
CASSLSRDRGPNEQFF
>few|NA|TRBV29-1|TRBJ1-1
TGCAGCGTTGAGCGAATTGTTACCATTGAAGCTTTCTTT
CSVERIVTIEAFF
>NA|NA|TRBV7-2|TRBJ2-4
TGTGCCAGCAGCTTAGATTCCGCCAAAACCATTCAGTACTTC
CASSLDSAKTIQYF
>few|TRBD1|TRBV7-9|TRBJ2-3
TGTGCCAGCAGTTCCGACCGTTGGGACAGGTCCGGCACAGATACGCAGTATTTT
CASSSDRWDRSGTDTQYF
>NA|NA|TRBV10-3|TRBJ2-1
TGTGCCATTCTCGAGGGGAACTACAATGAGCAGTTCTTC
CAILEGNYNEQFF
>NA|NA|TRBV12-3/TRBV12-4|TRBJ1-1
TGTGCCAGCAGTGTCTTTCGAGGCACTGAAGCTTTCTTT
CASSVFRGTEAFF
>NA|NA|TRBV12-3/TRBV12-4|TRBJ1-2
TGTGCCAGCAGACATACCAGGGGCTACACCTTC
CASRHTRGYTF